This TCR beta chain was documented in a study of blood T cell repertoires in COVID-19. The CDR3 sequence is 14 residues long. Trimming cost V 10 bases and J 4 bases, with 19 bases left between them. Germline loops: CDR1 MDHEN, CDR2 SYDVKM. Authors' processing steps: How many nucleated cells were present was estimated from reference gene primer amplification. TCRdb keeps only in-frame clones here, not all; method: immunoSEQ multiplex PCR. Clone size and V and J calls were adopted from that table, with D and trimming inferred from the DNA. This repertoire shows about 240,000 clones, around 89% found once; its top ten account for roughly 10%. Participants were aged roughly 18 to 95 years, lived in under 25 US areas, and enrolled virtually. Cohort placement rested on clinical history that participants reported themselves. Recovery meant two consecutive negative NP/OP PCR tests, professional clearance, or resolved symptoms.

This TCR came from a man in his forties who had recovered from COVID-19. The chain links TRBV28 to TRBJ1-1; maybe TRBD1 (5 bases). Sequencing used PBMCs or T cells enriched from blood (not recorded which). CDR3 in DNA: TGTGCCAATCTCCCCGGGGGTTTGGGCACTGAAGCTTTCTTT. Protein sequence: CANLPGGLGTEAFF.